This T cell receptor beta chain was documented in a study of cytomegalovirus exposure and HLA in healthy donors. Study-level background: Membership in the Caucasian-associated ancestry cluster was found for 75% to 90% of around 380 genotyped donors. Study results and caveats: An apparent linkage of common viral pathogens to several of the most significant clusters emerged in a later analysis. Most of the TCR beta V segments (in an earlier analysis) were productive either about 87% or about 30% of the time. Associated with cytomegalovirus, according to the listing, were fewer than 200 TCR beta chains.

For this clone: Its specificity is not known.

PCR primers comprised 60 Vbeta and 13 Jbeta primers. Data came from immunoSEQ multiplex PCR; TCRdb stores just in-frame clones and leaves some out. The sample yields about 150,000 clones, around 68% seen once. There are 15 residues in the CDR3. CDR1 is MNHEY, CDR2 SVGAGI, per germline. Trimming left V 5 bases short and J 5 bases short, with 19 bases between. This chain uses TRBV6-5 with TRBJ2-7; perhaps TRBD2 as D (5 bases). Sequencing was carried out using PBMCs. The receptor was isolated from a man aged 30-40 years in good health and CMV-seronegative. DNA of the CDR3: TGTGCCAGCAGTCCCCTTTTGAGGGCTAACGACGAGCAGTACTTC. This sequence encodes CASSPLLRANDEQYF.